This is a list of T cell receptor beta chains from one sample in a study of blood T cells in healthy people across ages. TCRdb analysed the 5' RACE reads with MiXCR anew, one entry per CDR3 protein. The sample holds over 1.5 million distinct CDR3 sequences, roughly 49% seen once. The sample taken for sequencing was blood. The receptors derive from a woman in her forties in good health. Each CDR3 is given without its conserved first and last residue.

TRBV24-1 ATSDPRTSGGDQY
TRBV28 ASSLVTNEQY
TRBV7-2 ASSPRRDRIAKNIQY
TRBV12-3/TRBV12-4 ASSPSEVGTDTQY
TRBV28 ASRRGGPLGYT
TRBV28 ASTPGGEQY
TRBV7-9 ASSLTVLGEDDYT
TRBV11-2 ASTEVEETQY
TRBV20-1 SARDHGADSGANVLT
TRBV6-5 ASSYAGGVISNGYT
TRBV29-1 SVEENGYT
TRBV9 ASSEGGGVDQPQH
TRBV6-5 ASSYGAGGLNEQF
TRBV5-1 ASSLAGQGRDEQY
TRBV5-7 ASSRRGLSTDTQY
TRBV29-1 SGLGTSGGSSYNEQF
TRBV12-3/TRBV12-4 ALQPPGIGELF
TRBV29-1 SVDGLAGRNEQY
TRBV5-4 ASSPGAGLEAETQY
TRBV29-1 SVSTSGQETQY
TRBV6-1 ASSEVATRDYTDTQY
TRBV25-1 ASSEWGGQPSGETQY
TRBV7-2 ASSNGQGFVSQVNEQY
TRBV5-1 ASSIGGTQETQY
TRBV28 ASSFYQVRPTDLGGETQY
TRBV27 ASSSGALTNEQF
TRBV24-1 ATSDTGTGVTDTQY
TRBV5-1 ASSLDLQGGKLF
TRBV20-1 SKGPDNEQF
TRBV6-8 ASNPQTGPYDNQPQH
TRBV12-3/TRBV12-4 ASSPRAGRDSPLH
TRBV20-1 SARIRGRSNRPQH
TRBV7-2 ASSFREGAPYEQY
TRBV12-3/TRBV12-4 ASSHGTGEGYT
TRBV4-1 ASSQIQGVYGYT
TRBV14 ASSQNEPRFYNEQF
TRBV19 AIDEGRGGYT
TRBV7-2 ATASGTGVNIQY
TRBV6-6 ASSYGQRGGADTQY
TRBV20-1 SARGQGAPETQY